The 11 T cell receptor beta chains below all came from one sample that was sequenced in a study of blood T cell repertoires in COVID-19. TCRdb's copy holds only in-frame clones and misses some; the assay was immunoSEQ multiplex PCR. The data hold around 290,000 clones, with roughly 90% observed a single time. Sample: peripheral blood. The source of these receptors is a man in his forties with acute or convalescent COVID-19.

The chain couples TRBV2 to TRBJ2-1, with D perhaps TRBD1 (5 bases). Germline CDR1 reads SNHLY; CDR2 reads FYNNEI. V lost 4 bases to trimming and J lost 9 bases, with 10 bases between them. The length of the CDR3 is 12 residues. The CDR3 protein is CASSGQGSEQFF. In DNA form, the CDR3 reads TGTGCCAGCAGTGGTCAGGGTTCTGAGCAGTTCTTC.

This clone was counted a few times. The rearrangement joins TRBV5-1 to TRBJ1-6; possible D gene TRBD1, 5 bases. V was cut by 6 bases and J by 5 bases, with 9 bases left in between. CDR1 and CDR2 from the germline V gene are SGHRS and YFSETQ. The CDR3 sequence is 13 residues long. CDR3 sequence reads: CASKGADNSPLHF. CDR3 nucleotide sequence: TGCGCCAGCAAAGGGGCGGATAATTCACCCCTCCACTTT.

This chain links TRBV10-3 with TRBJ1-5, with D perhaps matching TRBD1 (6 bases). Germline V CDR1 and CDR2: ENHRY, SYGVKD. Trimming removed 3 bases at V and 4 bases at J, with 16 bases between. The CDR3 extends over 16 amino acids. This CDR3 reads CAISESGRGENQPQHF. The DNA for the CDR3 is TGTGCCATCAGTGAATCCGGCAGGGGCGAAAATCAGCCCCAGCATTTT.

About this clone: Other DNA sequences in this specimen translate into the identical CDR3. This sequence joins TRBV9 and TRBJ2-7; TRBD2 matches at 7 bases. Per germline, CDR1 SGDLS and CDR2 YYNGEE. The V gene end was trimmed by 0 bases and the J gene end by 1 base; junction bases not matched to a gene: 4. The CDR3 length is 15 residues. CDR3 sequence (DNA): TGTGCCAGCAGCGTAGGGACGGGGGGTTCCTACGAGCAGTACTTC. Translation gives CASSVGTGGSYEQYF.

This chain links TRBV6-5 with TRBJ2-1; TRBD2 matches 8 bases. The CDR3 contains 14 residues. CDR1 is MNHEY and CDR2 is SVGAGI in the germline V gene. The V segment lost 6 bases and the J segment 4 bases; nucleotides outside the gene matches: 5. The CDR3 coding sequence is TGTGCCAGCAGACTAGCGGTAAATTACAATGAGCAGTTCTTC. Amino acids: CASRLAVNYNEQFF.

This clone was seen more than once but under ten times. The genes are TRBV5-5 and TRBJ2-7, with 7 bases identical to TRBD1. The CDR3 is 14 residues long. Losses at the gene ends were 5 bases for V and 3 bases for J; bases not matched to a gene: 8. Germline CDR1 and CDR2: SGHKS and YYEKEE (reference sequence). CDR3 region: CASSRGQANYEQYF. DNA for the CDR3: TGTGCCAGCAGTCGTGGACAGGCGAACTACGAGCAGTACTTC.

J is TRBJ1-2 and V is TRBV15, with D possibly being TRBD1 (5 bases). The CDR3 runs to 15 residues. Per the germline V gene, CDR1 is LNHNV and CDR2 is YYDKDF (reference sequence). Trimming removed 0 bases at V and 3 bases at J, with 11 bases between. This CDR3 is CATSRDGAADYGYTF. CDR3 nucleotides: TGTGCCACCAGCAGAGATGGGGCAGCCGACTATGGCTACACCTTC.

The chain recombines TRBV7-9 with TRBJ2-7; 7 bases fit TRBD1. Germline CDR1 and CDR2: SEHNR and FQNEAQ (reference sequence). J gave up 3 bases and V 5 bases, and 16 bases lay outside the gene matches. The CDR3 is made up of 17 amino acids. The CDR3 coding sequence is TGTGCCAGCAGCCTTAATTGGGGTACAGGGGCGAGCTACGAGCAGTACTTC. Protein: CASSLNWGTGASYEQYF.

This chain connects TRBV5-1 to TRBJ1-1, with D maybe TRBD1 (5 bases). The germline CDR1 and CDR2 sequences are SGHRS and YFSETQ. V was cut by 1 base and J by 0 bases, with 13 bases left in between. The CDR3 loop spans 16 amino acids. DNA of the CDR3: TGCGCCAGCAGCTTGTTGGGGCAGACATTGAACACTGAAGCTTTCTTT. It translates to CASSLLGQTLNTEAFF.

The J gene is TRBJ1-1, the V gene TRBV10-3; tentatively, D is TRBD1 (5 bases). The CDR3 sequence is 15 residues long. Germline loops: CDR1 ENHRY, CDR2 SYGVKD. V was cut by 1 base and J by 0 bases, with 9 bases left in between. The CDR3 is CAISEWGGVNTEAFF. The CDR3, as DNA: TGTGCCATCAGTGAGTGGGGAGGGGTGAACACTGAAGCTTTCTTT.

The chain is built from TRBV5-1 and TRBJ1-4; D not certain. V lost 6 bases to trimming and J lost 8 bases, with 20 bases between them. The CDR3 has 15 amino acids. Looked up from germline, CDR1 is SGHRS and CDR2 is YFSETQ. CDR3 region: CASKRANNLGEKLFF. Written as DNA, the CDR3 is TGCGCCAGCAAGAGGGCGAATAATTTAGGGGAAAAACTGTTTTTT.